The 9 T cell receptor beta chains reported below all come from one sample, sequenced in a study of monozygotic twins with inflammatory bowel disease. TCRdb reworked the 5' RACE reads into one entry per CDR3 protein, no DNA. This listing includes approximately 150,000 distinct CDR3 sequences. Sequenced: blood. These TCRs come from a human donor with ulcerative colitis or Crohn's disease, or a healthy co-twin of an affected twin (not recorded which).

This rearrangement joins TRBV5-1 to TRBJ1-2; TCRdb picks TRBD1, but there is no DNA to check that call. Germline-derived CDR1 and CDR2 are SGHRS and YFSETQ. The CDR3 sequence is 14 residues long. The CDR3 sequence is CASSLTGGRDGYTF.

J is TRBJ2-5 and V is TRBV11-2; TCRdb picks TRBD2, but there is no DNA to check that call. The CDR3 loop spans 14 amino acids. CDR1 and CDR2 (germline): SGHAT, FQNNGV. The CDR3: CASSLSSDTETQYF.

The genes are TRBV6-2 or TRBV6-3 and TRBJ2-1; the D call of TRBD2 rests on TCRdb alone, since no DNA is present to check it. The CDR3 runs to 14 residues. Looked up from germline, CDR1 is MNHEY and CDR2 is SVGEGT. CDR3: CASRGLAAYNEQFF.

The V gene is TRBV5-1, the J gene TRBJ2-5; TCRdb lists TRBD1, though no DNA is available to test this call. CDR3 length equals 13 residues. Germline V gene data show CDR1 as SGHRS and CDR2 as YFSETQ. CDR3 residues: CASSLGAEETQYF.

The chain couples TRBV7-2 to TRBJ1-2; as DNA is missing, the TRBD1 call by TCRdb cannot be tested. In germline, CDR1 is SGHTA, CDR2 FQGNSA. This CDR3 region has 14 residues. CDR3 sequence reads: CASSGRGVVYGYTF.

This sequence joins TRBV7-9 and TRBJ2-7; TCRdb's D gene call, TRBD1, goes unchecked for lack of DNA. The CDR3 extends over 15 amino acids. Germline CDR1 is SEHNR and CDR2 is FQNEAQ (reference sequence). This chain's CDR3 is CASSYPGGGIHEQYF.

The chain couples TRBV12-3 or TRBV12-4 to TRBJ1-2; as DNA is missing, the TRBD1 call by TCRdb cannot be tested. The CDR3 has 13 residues. CDR3 region: CASSFDRSVGYTF.

The rearrangement uses TRBV5-5 and TRBJ2-3; absent DNA, TCRdb's TRBD1 call cannot be checked. Germline V CDR1 and CDR2: SGHKS, YYEKEE (reference sequence). This CDR3 spans 15 amino acids. This chain's CDR3 is CASRPREWGTDTQYF.

The genes are TRBV20-1 and TRBJ2-3; TCRdb's D call of TRBD2 is untestable without DNA. Germline CDR1 and CDR2: DFQATT and SNEGSKA (reference sequence). The CDR3 totals 15 residues. The CDR3 here is CSARPGLANEDTQYF.